The 26 T cell receptor beta chains given below trace back to one sample, sequenced in a study of blood T cell repertoires in COVID-19. Profiling relied on immunoSEQ multiplex PCR, and the TCRdb table lists in-frame clones only, not all of them. The table lists 150,000 to 250,000 clones, 75% to 90% of them singletons. Specimen: PBMCs or T cells enriched from blood (not recorded which). These receptors were collected from a woman aged 30 to 39 who had recovered from COVID-19.

The chain uses TRBV12-3 or TRBV12-4 and TRBJ1-1; D may be TRBD1 (6 bases). The CDR3 loop spans 13 amino acids. The V end was cut by 3 bases, the J end by 5 bases, with 10 bases between. CDR3 sequence reads: CASSFRDNTEAFF. The CDR3 DNA reads TGTGCCAGCAGTTTCCGGGACAATACTGAAGCTTTCTTT.

The chain employs TRBV6-5 and TRBJ1-2, with TRBD1 matching 8 bases. The CDR3 contains 13 residues. V gave up 5 bases and J gave up 5 bases; unmatched junction bases: 4. Per germline, CDR1 MNHEY and CDR2 SVGAGI. Here the CDR3 reads CASSITGGYGYTF. The CDR3 DNA sequence: TGTGCCAGCAGTATCACAGGGGGGTATGGCTACACCTTC.

The chain links TRBV5-6 to TRBJ1-5; TRBD1 matches 8 bases. The CDR3 spans 15 residues. The V and J ends lost 4 bases and 3 bases, in that order; junction bases with no gene match: 6. The V gene's germline CDR1 is SGHDT and CDR2 YYEEEE. This CDR3 is CASSPGQGFNQPQHF. The CDR3 region has the DNA TGTGCCAGCAGCCCCGGACAGGGCTTCAATCAGCCCCAGCATTTT.

The CDR3 sequence: CASSQERWLAGGLNTGELFF. The CDR3 DNA follows: TGCGCCAGCAGCCAAGAAAGGTGGCTAGCGGGGGGCCTAAACACCGGGGAGCTGTTTTTT. The chain uses TRBV4-1 and TRBJ2-2; 11 nucleotides align to TRBD2. The CDR3 has 20 residues. The junction had 11 bases not matched to a gene; V was cut back by 0 bases and J by 2 bases. Germline V gives CDR1 MGHRA, CDR2 YSYEKL.

The genes are TRBV5-6 and TRBJ2-5, with no clear D. This CDR3 has 15 amino acids. The germline V gene has CDR1 SGHDT and CDR2 YYEEEE. V dropped 3 bases and J dropped 1 base, with 13 bases sitting between them. The CDR3 here is CASSYDRQLQETQYF. The CDR3 region has the DNA TGTGCCAGCAGCTACGATAGACAACTCCAAGAGACCCAGTACTTC.

The J gene is TRBJ2-7, the V gene TRBV9; D ambiguous. The CDR3 totals 15 residues. The germline V gene encodes CDR1 SGDLS and CDR2 YYNGEE. The V and J ends lost 0 bases and 3 bases respectively, with 13 bases between them. CDR3 DNA: TGTGCCAGCAGCGTAGGTAGGAGAGACCGCTACGAGCAGTACTTC. Its translation is CASSVGRRDRYEQYF.

This clone was observed once. This chain joins TRBV5-1 and TRBJ2-1; 12 nucleotides line up with TRBD2. J was trimmed by 4 bases and V by 7 bases; bases with no gene match: 9. This CDR3 contains 16 residues. The germline CDR1 and CDR2 sequences are SGHRS and YFSETQ. The CDR3 DNA is TGCGCCAGCTTCCGCGGGCTAGCGGGAGGGTACAATGAGCAGTTCTTC. This translates into CASFRGLAGGYNEQFF.

This chain uses TRBV5-1 with TRBJ1-4, with D tentatively TRBD1 (5 bases). This CDR3 has 14 amino acids. Germline-derived CDR1 and CDR2 are SGHRS and YFSETQ. Trimming shortened V by 2 bases and J by 4 bases, and 9 bases separated the two germline ends. The CDR3 DNA reads as TGCGCCAGCAGCTTCCGGGGGGATAATGAAAAACTGTTTTTT. It encodes CASSFRGDNEKLFF.

This chain connects TRBV25-1 to TRBJ2-7; TRBD2 matches at 10 bases. V gave up 1 base and J gave up 1 base; unmatched junction bases: 4. CDR3 size: 16 residues. Germline lookup yields CDR1 MGHDK and CDR2 SYGVNS. The CDR3 bases are TGTGCCAGCAGTGAATCGGCAGCGGGAGGGTCCTACGAGCAGTACTTC. Its translation is CASSESAAGGSYEQYF.

The CDR3 sequence: CATNLRTGGNTEAFF. The CDR3 region has the DNA TGTGCCACTAATCTGAGGACAGGGGGGAACACTGAAGCTTTCTTT. The chain combines TRBV28 with TRBJ1-1; 10 bases fit TRBD1. The CDR3 runs to 15 residues. With V trimmed by 10 bases and J by 1 base, 9 bases remained unmatched. Per germline, CDR1 MDHEN and CDR2 SYDVKM.

The rearrangement uses TRBV4-1 and TRBJ1-5; 7 bases match TRBD1. This CDR3 has 19 residues. With V trimmed by 3 bases and J by 0 bases, 14 bases remained unmatched. Germline V CDR1 and CDR2: MGHRA, YSYEKL. The CDR3 sequence is CASSQAGTASSYSNQPQHF. CDR3 in DNA: TGCGCCAGCAGCCAGGCAGGGACAGCATCTAGTTATAGCAATCAGCCCCAGCATTTT.

The chain carries TRBV19 and TRBJ2-2; the match to TRBD2 covers 7 bases. The CDR3 totals 16 residues. V was clipped by 3 bases and J by 1 base; unmatched bases: 5. Looked up from germline, CDR1 is LNHDA and CDR2 is SQIVND (reference sequence). CDR3 residues: CASSIMGGLNTGELFF. In DNA form, the CDR3 reads TGTGCCAGTAGTATTATGGGAGGGTTGAACACCGGGGAGCTGTTTTTT.

CDR3 nucleotide sequence: TGCAGTGCTAGGCGGGACGACGAGCAGTACTTC. Amino acids: CSARRDDEQYF. V and J are TRBV20-1 and TRBJ2-7, with a weak D call TRBD2 (6 bases). V lost 3 bases to trimming and J lost 5 bases, with 8 bases between them. The germline V gene has CDR1 DFQATT and CDR2 SNEGSKA (reference sequence). This CDR3 comprises 11 residues.

The chain is built from TRBV11-1 and TRBJ1-1; TRBD1 matches at 11 bases. With 2 bases clipped from V and 2 bases from J, the junction kept 4 bases outside the gene matches. CDR1 is SGHAT and CDR2 is FQDESV in the germline V gene (reference sequence). This CDR3 region has 16 residues. This chain's CDR3 is CASSLWTGGLNTEAFF. The CDR3 bases are TGTGCCAGCAGCTTATGGACAGGGGGCCTAAACACTGAAGCTTTCTTT.

There are a few counts of this clone. The rearrangement joins TRBV7-6 to TRBJ2-3; 7 positions agree with TRBD2. CDR1 and CDR2 from the germline V gene are SGHVS and FNYEAQ. J was trimmed by 6 bases and V by 1 base; bases with no gene match: 7. The CDR3 has 15 amino acids. The CDR3 is CASSLDIGRTDTQYF. Written as DNA, the CDR3 is TGTGCCAGCAGCTTAGACATCGGGAGGACCGATACGCAGTATTTT.

This sequence joins TRBV9 and TRBJ1-5; possible D gene TRBD1, 5 bases. The CDR3 extends over 14 amino acids. Trimming shortened V by 4 bases and J by 4 bases, and 12 bases separated the two germline ends. The germline V gene encodes CDR1 SGDLS and CDR2 YYNGEE. The CDR3 loop reads CASSPGTPNQPQHF. The CDR3 DNA sequence: TGTGCCAGCAGCCCAGGGACTCCGAATCAGCCCCAGCATTTT.

The genes are TRBV7-2 and TRBJ2-5; TRBD2 might be the D (6 bases). Trimming removed 4 bases from V and 5 bases from J, with 11 bases in between. The CDR3 has 13 amino acids. The germline CDR1 and CDR2 sequences are SGHTA and FQGNSA. DNA for the CDR3: TGTGCCAGCAGCTGGGGGGTTTCGGAGACCCAGTACTTC. This sequence encodes CASSWGVSETQYF. The variable domain in full, with the rest retrieved from reference TRBV7-2 and TRBJ2-5, is GAGVSQSPSNKVTEKGKDVELRCDPISGHTALYWYRQSLGQGLEFLIYFQGNSAPDKSGLPSDRFSAERTGGSVSTLTIQRTQQEDSAVYLCASSWGVSETQYFGPGTRLLVL.

V and J are TRBV6-6 and TRBJ1-5; weak D call: TRBD1 (5 bases). Germline V gives CDR1 MNHNY, CDR2 SVGAGI (reference sequence). This CDR3 contains 16 residues. The V end lost 6 bases, the J end lost 4 bases, and 19 bases lay between the germline ends. The CDR3 reads CASSHPNDRENQPQHF. The CDR3 bases are TGTGCCAGCAGCCACCCTAATGACAGAGAGAATCAGCCCCAGCATTTT.

CDR3 sequence reads: CASSEWASGSLNEQFF. Here the CDR3 DNA reads TGTGCCAGCAGTGAATGGGCTAGCGGGAGTTTAAATGAGCAGTTCTTC. The V call is TRBV25-1, the J call TRBJ2-1; 10 bases align to TRBD2. The V gene's germline CDR1 is MGHDK and CDR2 SYGVNS. J was trimmed by 7 bases and V by 1 base; bases with no gene match: 7. This CDR3 contains 16 residues.

V usage is TRBV11-3 and J usage is TRBJ2-7, with TRBD2 as a possible D gene (6 bases). Looked up from germline, CDR1 is SGHNT and CDR2 is YENEEA. This CDR3 is 14 amino acids long. V was shortened by 1 base and J by 3 bases, with 10 bases between the two germline ends. For the CDR3, the DNA is TGTGCCAGCAGCTTAGGTCGGCGGGACTACGAGCAGTACTTC. This codes for CASSLGRRDYEQYF.

The rearrangement links TRBV10-3 to TRBJ1-5; D may be TRBD1 (5 bases). V dropped 3 bases and J dropped 6 bases, with 6 bases sitting between them. This CDR3 has 12 amino acids. Germline V gene lookup returns CDR1 ENHRY and CDR2 SYGVKD. The CDR3 DNA follows: TGTGCCATCAGTGATCAGGGTCAGCCCCAGCATTTT. Translating gives CAISDQGQPQHF.

The genes are TRBV9 and TRBJ2-2; a possible D gene is TRBD1 (5 bases). V gave up 3 bases and J gave up 2 bases, with 8 bases separating them. The CDR3 contains 14 residues. Germline V gene data show CDR1 as SGDLS and CDR2 as YYNGEE. The CDR3 DNA is TGTGCCAGCAGCGAACAGGTTAACACCGGGGAGCTGTTTTTT. Protein product: CASSEQVNTGELFF.

The CDR3, as DNA: TGCGCCAGCAGCCACGAACTACAGGGGGATAGCGGGCCTACGCAGTATTTT. Translated: CASSHELQGDSGPTQYF. The rearrangement links TRBV4-1 to TRBJ2-3; D perhaps matches TRBD1 (8 bases). Germline V lookup: CDR1 MGHRA, CDR2 YSYEKL. The CDR3 consists of 17 residues. V was trimmed by 3 bases and J by 8 bases, leaving 24 bases between them.

The genes are TRBV19 and TRBJ1-1, with TRBD1 as a possible D gene (6 bases). Germline lookup yields CDR1 LNHDA and CDR2 SQIVND (reference sequence). This CDR3 comprises 15 residues. Trimming removed 7 bases from V and 2 bases from J, with 17 bases in between. The CDR3 sequence is CASTISQGTNTEAFF. The CDR3 nucleotides read TGTGCCAGTACCATCTCCCAGGGGACAAACACTGAAGCTTTCTTT.

V gene TRBV3-1 (or the pseudogene TRBV3-2) combines with J gene TRBJ2-7; no reliable D call. The germline CDR1 and CDR2 sequences are LGHDT and YNNKEL (reference sequence). Trimming stripped 8 bases from V and 0 bases from J, with 5 bases between. The CDR3 length is 11 residues. CDR3 nucleotides: TGTGCCAGCTCTAGCTCCTACGAGCAGTACTTC. Amino acids: CASSSSYEQYF.

This clone has just a few counts. V gene TRBV4-2 combines with J gene TRBJ2-7; 11 nucleotides match TRBD2. This CDR3 region has 16 residues. The ends lost 0 bases at V and 7 bases at J; junction bases unmatched: 8. Germline CDR1 reads LGHNA; CDR2 reads YNFKEQ. Here the CDR3 DNA reads TGTGCCAGCAGCCAAGATACAACTAGCGGGAGCGAGGAGCAGTACTTC. Residues: CASSQDTTSGSEEQYF.